What follows are 28 T cell receptor beta chains derived from one specimen sequenced in a study of lung T cells in sarcoidosis with Löfgren's syndrome. TCRdb redid the calling of the reads with MiXCR, one entry per CDR3 protein. The repertoire holds 6,500 to 9,500 distinct CDR3 sequences, with about 21% as singletons. Specimen: CD4+ T cells from bronchoalveolar lavage fluid. These receptors all come from a human donor with sarcoidosis (Löfgren's syndrome or another form), or a control subject (not recorded which).

Of note for this clonotype: It may be a read error: a sequence one base away is much more abundant. The chain joins TRBV20-1 to TRBJ1-6; no clear D. The CDR3 spans 13 residues. Germline V CDR1 and CDR2: DFQATT, SNEGSKA (reference sequence). The chain's CDR3 is CSASEANNSPPHF. In DNA, the CDR3 is TGCAGTGCTTCAGAGGCTAATAATTCACCCCCCCACTTT.

This clonotype was detected many times. The chain is built from TRBV6-2 or TRBV6-3 and TRBJ1-5; D may be TRBD1 (6 bases). The germline V and J ends were trimmed by 3 bases and 10 bases, with 13 bases remaining between them. Germline values: CDR1 MNHEY, CDR2 SVGEGT. The CDR3 contains 13 residues. CDR3 DNA: TGTGCCAGCAGTTATCAGGGGCACCGTCCCCAGCATTTT. It specifies CASSYQGHRPQHF.

A note on this clonotype: A read error may explain this, as a much larger clone is one base away. The rearrangement links TRBV6-2 or TRBV6-3 to TRBJ1-1; possible D gene TRBD1, 5 bases. The CDR3 consists of 14 residues. Germline assignment: CDR1 MNHEY and CDR2 SVGEGT. CDR3 sequence (DNA): TGTGCCAGCAGTCCAGGTCGGACAAGGACTGGAGCTTTCTTT. Translation gives CASSPGRTRTGAFF.

This clonotype qualifies as medium-sized. The rearrangement joins TRBV7-9 to TRBJ2-2; tentative D call: TRBD2 (6 bases). CDR3 size: 16 residues. Germline CDR1 and CDR2: SEHNR and FQNEAQ (reference sequence). V lost 5 bases and J 1 base, leaving 14 bases between the germline ends. CDR3 DNA: TGTGCCAGCAGCCAAGCCCGGGGGTTGAACACCGGGGAGCTGTTTTTT. Residues: CASSQARGLNTGELFF.

With regard to this clonotype: A much larger clone differs by one base, so this may be a read error. This rearrangement joins TRBV28 to TRBJ2-1, with D possibly called TRBD1 or TRBD2 (5 bases each). This CDR3 has 12 residues. Germline V gene data show CDR1 as MDHEN and CDR2 as SYDVKM. Here the CDR3 reads CACSQGTYEQFF. As DNA, the CDR3 is TGTGCCTGCAGTCAAGGGACGTATGAGCAGTTCTTC.

By frequency in the sample, this clonotype is medium-sized. CDR3 DNA sequence: TGCAGTGCGATCCCCGGGACACGGACCTACGAGCAGTACTTC. Translating gives CSAIPGTRTYEQYF. This chain uses TRBV20-1 with TRBJ2-7; weak D call: TRBD1 (6 bases). Trimming left V 6 bases short and J 2 bases short, with 17 bases between. Germline V gene lookup returns CDR1 DFQATT and CDR2 SNEGSKA (reference sequence). This CDR3 contains 14 residues.

The chain is built from TRBV5-6 and TRBJ1-1; D possibly corresponds to TRBD1 (5 bases). The length of the CDR3 is 11 residues. Trimming stripped 4 bases from V and 7 bases from J, with 8 bases between. Germline V gene sequence: CDR1 SGHDT, CDR2 YYEEEE. This CDR3 is CASSRDSEAFF. CDR3 in DNA: TGTGCCAGCAGCCGCGACAGTGAAGCTTTCTTT.

This clonotype was counted many times. The CDR3 nucleotides read TGTGCCAGCAGCTATTCGAGGTTGGAAGGCTACACCTTC. It yields the protein CASSYSRLEGYTF. The chain links TRBV3-1 to TRBJ1-2; D is ambiguous. V lost 5 bases to trimming and J lost 8 bases, with 15 bases between them. CDR1 and CDR2 (germline): LGHDT, YNNKEL (reference sequence). CDR3 length equals 13 residues.

In this sample, this clonotype turned up many times. The rearrangement uses TRBV19 and TRBJ1-6; D unresolved. The CDR3 loop spans 16 amino acids. Germline lookup yields CDR1 LNHDA and CDR2 SQIVND (reference sequence). Trimming stripped 3 bases from V and 0 bases from J, with 9 bases between. CDR3 bases: TGTGCCAGTAGTATCGGAATCGGCTCCTATAATTCACCCCTCCACTTT. Its protein is CASSIGIGSYNSPLHF.

By its share, this clonotype is medium-sized (0.01 to 0.1%). J is TRBJ1-6 and V is TRBV2, with D unresolved. Germline-derived CDR1 and CDR2 are SNHLY and FYNNEI. The CDR3 consists of 15 residues. Trimming cost V 6 bases and J 0 bases, with 9 bases left between them. This CDR3 reads CASSDISSYNSPLHF. The CDR3 DNA sequence: TGTGCCAGCAGCGACATCAGCTCCTATAATTCACCCCTCCACTTT. Full variable domain (missing parts from reference TRBV2 and TRBJ1-6): EPEVTQTPSHQVTQMGQEVILRCVPISNHLYFYWYRQILGQKVEFLVSFYNNEISEKSEIFDDQFSVERPDGSNFTLKIRSTKLEDSAMYFCASSDISSYNSPLHFGNGTRLTVT.

This chain uses TRBV3-1 with TRBJ1-6, with D maybe TRBD1 (5 bases). The V and J ends lost 1 base and 7 bases respectively, with 11 bases between them. The CDR3 spans 15 residues. Germline CDR1 LGHDT, CDR2 YNNKEL (reference sequence). The CDR3 loop reads CASSQGGWGNSPLHF. CDR3 bases: TGTGCCAGCAGCCAAGGCGGCTGGGGGAATTCACCCCTCCACTTT.

This clonotype qualifies as medium-sized. The chain joins TRBV15 to TRBJ1-1; D gene ambiguous. The V gene's germline CDR1 is LNHNV and CDR2 YYDKDF (reference sequence). Between the trimmed V and J ends, which lost 5 bases and 4 bases, there was a span of 11 bases. CDR3 length: 13 amino acids. In DNA form, the CDR3 reads TGTGCCACCAGCCTCCGGAGGTTCACTGAAGCTTTCTTT. Translation: CATSLRRFTEAFF.

This clonotype is classed as medium-sized. The chain links TRBV15 to TRBJ2-3; the D is unclear. V was pared by 0 bases and J by 2 bases, with 0 bases between. From germline, CDR1 is LNHNV and CDR2 YYDKDF (reference sequence). The CDR3 extends over 12 amino acids. CDR3: CATSRDTDTQYF. CDR3 sequence (DNA): TGTGCCACCAGCAGAGACACAGATACGCAGTATTTT.

This clonotype was recorded many times. V usage is TRBV28 and J usage is TRBJ1-4, with D hard to call. The CDR3 runs to 13 residues. Germline CDR1 reads MDHEN; CDR2 reads SYDVKM. Trimming took 5 bases from V and 5 from J, leaving 9 bases between them. CDR3 bases: TGTGCCAGCAGTCCACAGCGAAATGAAAAACTGTTTTTT. It is translated as CASSPQRNEKLFF.

This clonotype has only a few counts. J is TRBJ1-1 and V is TRBV19; D perhaps matches TRBD1 (5 bases). This CDR3 spans 13 amino acids. Germline CDR1 and CDR2: LNHDA and SQIVND (reference sequence). V was trimmed by 2 bases and J by 10 bases, leaving 14 bases between them. The CDR3 DNA sequence: TGTGCCAGTAGTATACCTCCAGGGCCGGGAGCTTTCTTT. Residues: CASSIPPGPGAFF.

In this sample, this clonotype turned up many times. The chain has TRBV6-1 and TRBJ1-3, with no clear D. Trimming shortened V by 6 bases and J by 0 bases, and 15 bases separated the two germline ends. The CDR3 covers 16 residues. Germline lookup yields CDR1 MNHNS and CDR2 SASEGT. CDR3 residues: CASREQGGNSGNTIYF. In DNA, the CDR3 is TGTGCCAGCAGGGAACAAGGTGGGAACTCTGGAAACACCATATATTTT.

Note on this clonotype: One base away lies a much larger clone, so this may be a sequencing read error. J is TRBJ1-1 and V is TRBV9, with D uncertain. V lost 4 bases and J 4 bases, leaving 14 bases between the germline ends. The CDR3 spans 14 residues. CDR1 and CDR2 (germline): SGDLS, YYNGEE. The CDR3 loop reads CASSQSLGGTEAFF. The CDR3, as DNA: TGTGCCAGCAGCCAATCCCTCGGCGGCACTGAAGCTTTCTTT.

This clonotype was counted ten times or more. This sequence joins TRBV6-1 and TRBJ1-5, with no clear D. V lost 6 bases, J lost 1 base, and 4 bases lay in between. This CDR3 is 12 amino acids long. CDR1 is MNHNS, CDR2 SASEGT, per germline. The CDR3 sequence: CASRESNQPQHF. The CDR3 region has the DNA TGTGCCAGCAGGGAGAGCAATCAGCCCCAGCATTTT.

This clonotype was detected a few times. V is TRBV19 and J is TRBJ1-5, with D unclear. The CDR3 spans 14 residues. V lost 6 bases to trimming and J lost 0 bases, with 9 bases between them. The germline CDR1 and CDR2 sequences are LNHDA and SQIVND (reference sequence). The CDR3 sequence: CASRQIPSNQPQHF. DNA of the CDR3: TGTGCCAGTAGACAGATCCCTAGCAATCAGCCCCAGCATTTT.

The rearrangement joins TRBV2 to TRBJ2-7, with D unresolved. The germline V gene encodes CDR1 SNHLY and CDR2 FYNNEI. V dropped 7 bases and J dropped 2 bases, with 18 bases sitting between them. The CDR3 is made up of 15 amino acids. CDR3 sequence reads: CASKDMVITPYEQYF. As DNA, the CDR3 is TGTGCCAGCAAGGATATGGTAATCACACCCTACGAGCAGTACTTC.

The chain uses TRBV10-2 and TRBJ2-5; 10 nucleotides align to TRBD2. The CDR3 totals 15 residues. V lost 0 bases and J lost 4; bases outside the gene matches: 2. Germline V gene data show CDR1 as WSHSY and CDR2 as SAAADI. In DNA form, the CDR3 reads TGCGCCAGCAGTGAGTCGGAGCGGGGGGGAGAGACCCAGTACTTC. Translating it yields CASSESERGGETQYF.

A few counts support this clonotype. The gene calls are TRBV7-9 and TRBJ1-5; D is perhaps TRBD1 (6 bases). Deletions cut 4 bases from V and 7 bases from J, with 14 bases between. Germline V gene data show CDR1 as SEHNR and CDR2 as FQNEAQ (reference sequence). This CDR3 is 14 amino acids long. The CDR3, as DNA: TGTGCCAGCAGCTCAGGGGCTGGGGGCCAGCCCCAGCATTTT. As protein: CASSSGAGGQPQHF.

By sample fraction, this clonotype is medium-sized. The V gene is TRBV6-2 or TRBV6-3, the J gene TRBJ2-1, with TRBD2 matching over 12 bases. Germline V gene sequence: CDR1 MNHEY, CDR2 SVGEGT. The CDR3 length is 15 residues. V lost 5 bases and J lost 6; bases outside the gene matches: 5. The CDR3 loop reads CASSRGLAGSNEQFF. The CDR3 nucleotides are TGTGCCAGCAGTAGGGGACTAGCGGGTAGCAATGAGCAGTTCTTC.

This clonotype is medium-sized (0.01 to 0.1%) by share. This sequence joins TRBV20-1 and TRBJ2-5; possibly TRBD1 for D (6 bases). Germline V gene data show CDR1 as DFQATT and CDR2 as SNEGSKA (reference sequence). The CDR3 contains 16 residues. Trimming pared 6 bases from V and 2 bases from J, leaving 22 bases between. CDR3 in amino acids: CSAGPFSGTLQETQYF. CDR3 DNA: TGCAGTGCCGGGCCCTTTTCCGGGACACTTCAAGAGACCCAGTACTTC.

This clonotype was counted only a few times. This sequence joins TRBV4-1 and TRBJ1-1; D is possibly TRBD1 (6 bases). CDR3 size: 14 residues. V was clipped by 4 bases and J by 1 base, with 10 bases between them. Germline CDR1 MGHRA, CDR2 YSYEKL. Here the CDR3 reads CASSLGQQNTEAFF. The DNA for the CDR3 is TGCGCCAGCAGCCTCGGACAGCAGAACACTGAAGCTTTCTTT.

About this clonotype itself: A clone one base away is much larger, so this may be a read error. The V gene is TRBV2, the J gene TRBJ1-2; no reliable D call. The CDR3 covers 11 residues. Germline CDR1 reads SNHLY; CDR2 reads FYNNEI. CDR3 sequence reads: CASTGFYGCTF. Here the CDR3 DNA reads TGTGCCAGCACGGGTTTCTATGGCTGCACCTTC.

This clonotype is labeled as medium-sized (0.01 to 0.1%). This sequence joins TRBV28 and TRBJ1-1, with D hard to call. V dropped 2 bases and J dropped 3 bases, with 7 bases sitting between them. Germline values: CDR1 MDHEN, CDR2 SYDVKM. The CDR3 is 13 amino acids. The CDR3 DNA reads as TGTGCCAGCAGTTTAATTGGGTACACTGAAGCTTTCTTT. Protein: CASSLIGYTEAFF.

Comment on this clonotype: A much bigger clone sits one base away, suggesting this may be a read error. The chain uses TRBV3-1 and TRBJ2-2, with D unresolved. This CDR3 comprises 18 residues. Germline V gene sequence: CDR1 LGHDT, CDR2 YNNKEL (reference sequence). CDR3 residues: CAGSRGTPGYRNTGELFF. The CDR3 DNA is TGTGCCGGCAGCCGCGGAACCCCCGGGTACAGGAACACCGGGGAGCTGTTTTTT.